The 13 T cell receptor beta chains reported below all come from one sample, sequenced in a study of cytomegalovirus exposure and HLA in healthy donors (dated by TCRdb to 2016 to 2017). The library was produced with the immunoSEQ multiplex PCR assay. For the multiplex PCR, a mixture combining 60 forward primers for TCR Vbeta segments and 13 reverse primers for TCR Jbeta segments was used. TCRdb stores this immuneACCESS table with in-frame sequences only. Part of the clones is absent; in the studies checked, under half of the shortfall reflects unresolved V genes, and no reason is known for the rest. This sample is represented by fewer than 180,000 clones; more than 65% of them were singletons. The top ten clonotypes cover 6% to 6.5% of the sample. The sequenced sample consisted of PBMCs. The source of these receptors is a man aged 50 to 60 in good health and CMV-seropositive.

V gene TRBV14 combines with J gene TRBJ2-7; D is unresolved. Germline V gene lookup returns CDR1 SGHDN and CDR2 FVKESK. The CDR3 spans 12 residues. The V end lost 4 bases, the J end lost 0 bases, and 4 bases lay between the germline ends. CDR3 bases: TGTGCCAGCAGCCCCTACTCCTACGAGCAGTACTTC. The encoded protein is CASSPYSYEQYF.

V usage is TRBV6-5 and J usage is TRBJ2-1; 10 bases line up with TRBD2. The CDR3 extends over 15 amino acids. Trimming took 8 bases from V and 6 from J; bases not matched to a gene: 10. CDR1 and CDR2 from the germline V gene are MNHEY and SVGAGI. This chain's CDR3 is CASGPGTSVINEQFF. CDR3 bases: TGTGCCAGCGGTCCGGGGACTAGCGTCATCAATGAGCAGTTCTTC.

The chain links TRBV27 to TRBJ1-2, with a tentative D call TRBD1 (5 bases). The V gene lost 5 bases and the J gene lost 1 base, with 14 bases spanning the gap. This CDR3 is built from 15 residues. Germline V gene data show CDR1 as MNHEY and CDR2 as SMNVEV (reference sequence). The CDR3 spells CASSRGRGLNYGYTF. Written as DNA, the CDR3 is TGTGCCAGCAGTCGTGGGAGGGGACTTAACTATGGCTACACCTTC.

This chain joins TRBV7-9 and TRBJ2-1; possible D gene TRBD1, 5 bases. The CDR3 has 15 amino acids. V lost 3 bases, J lost 6 bases, and 15 bases lay in between. Germline CDR1 reads SEHNR; CDR2 reads FQNEAQ (reference sequence). The CDR3 DNA sequence: TGTGCCAGCAGCTTCTATCAGGGTTTCTCCAATGAGCAGTTCTTC. As protein: CASSFYQGFSNEQFF.

The chain employs TRBV30 and TRBJ2-4; possible D gene TRBD1, 6 bases. Per the germline V gene, CDR1 is GTSNPN and CDR2 is SVGIG (reference sequence). V lost 3 bases and J lost 8, with 20 bases in between. The CDR3 totals 15 residues. The CDR3 DNA is TGTGCCTGGAGCCGGGACACCACTCGGGTAGACATTCAGTACTTC. It codes for CAWSRDTTRVDIQYF.

The V and J genes are TRBV10-3 and TRBJ1-4, with D perhaps TRBD1 (6 bases). The CDR3 loop spans 15 amino acids. Germline V lookup: CDR1 ENHRY, CDR2 SYGVKD. Trimming stripped 9 bases from V and 7 bases from J, with 21 bases between. CDR3 DNA: TGTGCCATTTCACCCCGGGACATGGTTGTTGAAAAACTGTTTTTT. It yields the protein CAISPRDMVVEKLFF.

As to this clone: The sample holds other DNA sequences that translate to the same CDR3. The chain recombines TRBV5-1 with TRBJ2-3, with 7 bases matching TRBD1. Trimming took 0 bases from V and 4 from J; bases not matched to a gene: 2. Germline-derived CDR1 and CDR2 are SGHRS and YFSETQ. The CDR3 covers 14 residues. In DNA, the CDR3 is TGCGCCAGCAGCTTGGGACAGGGCCCAGATACGCAGTATTTT. This translates into CASSLGQGPDTQYF.

The gene calls are TRBV5-1 and TRBJ2-5; 8 bases match TRBD1. This CDR3 contains 15 residues. J was trimmed by 1 base and V by 4 bases; bases with no gene match: 6. Germline lookup yields CDR1 SGHRS and CDR2 YFSETQ. CDR3 sequence (DNA): TGCGCCAGCAGCCCCAACACAGGGGGCCAAGAGACCCAGTACTTC. Residues: CASSPNTGGQETQYF.

The gene calls are TRBV7-9 and TRBJ2-5; D may be TRBD1 (6 bases). The ends were cut back, 3 bases at V and 4 bases at J, with 18 bases in the middle. The CDR3 runs to 16 residues. The V gene's germline CDR1 is SEHNR and CDR2 FQNEAQ (reference sequence). The CDR3, as DNA: TGTGCCAGCAGCTTGGGGACAAGCAATTGGGGAGAGACCCAGTACTTC. Translating it yields CASSLGTSNWGETQYF.

The chain uses TRBV6-5 and TRBJ2-7; 9 nucleotides line up with TRBD1. V lost 6 bases, J lost 2 bases, and 8 bases stayed unmatched. Germline CDR1 is MNHEY and CDR2 is SVGAGI. The CDR3 consists of 15 residues. The CDR3 reads CASRAAGQGAYEQYF. Here the CDR3 DNA reads TGTGCCAGCAGGGCGGCGGGACAGGGAGCCTACGAGCAGTACTTC.

V gene TRBV2 combines with J gene TRBJ1-4; D uncertain. In germline, CDR1 is SNHLY, CDR2 FYNNEI. The length of the CDR3 is 12 residues. The V end lost 4 bases, the J end lost 6 bases, and 6 bases lay between the germline ends. CDR3 loop: CASSAVDEKLFF. The CDR3 DNA reads as TGTGCCAGCAGTGCGGTGGATGAAAAACTGTTTTTT.

This clone was seen a handful of times. The chain uses TRBV20-1 and TRBJ2-3; D unresolved. Trimming shortened V by 6 bases and J by 2 bases, and 6 bases separated the two germline ends. CDR1 is DFQATT and CDR2 is SNEGSKA in the germline V gene (reference sequence). This CDR3 region has 11 residues. This chain's CDR3 is CSAETTDTQYF. Here the CDR3 DNA reads TGCAGTGCGGAGACCACAGATACGCAGTATTTT.

This sequence joins TRBV28 and TRBJ2-3, with D possibly being TRBD2 (7 bases). Per germline, CDR1 MDHEN and CDR2 SYDVKM. Trimming left V 4 bases short and J 6 bases short, with 17 bases between. The length of the CDR3 is 15 residues. As DNA, the CDR3 is TGTGCCAGCAGTTCCCCTAGCGGAAGGGGGGATACGCAGTATTTT. Protein product: CASSSPSGRGDTQYF.